This T cell receptor (beta chain) was sequenced during a study of early T cells in non-severe SARS-CoV-2 infection. TCRdb called the 5' RACE reads again in MiXCR, with one record for every CDR3 protein. Of 52,000 or so distinct CDR3 sequences listed, about 7.1% are singletons. CDR1 and CDR2 from the germline V gene are SGHNT and YYREEE (reference sequence). The length of the CDR3 is 14 residues. V dropped 4 bases and J dropped 6; count of bases not matched to a gene: 4. The TCR sequence derives from an adult who was a healthcare worker with PCR-confirmed SARS-CoV-2 infection or an uninfected control (not recorded which). The source was whole blood, collected at baseline. This sequence joins TRBV5-4 and TRBJ2-3; 11 bases line up with TRBD2. CDR3 sequence (DNA): TGTGCCAGCAGCCTAGCGGGGGGAAGCGATACGCAGTATTTT. Translation: CASSLAGGSDTQYF.